These 2 T cell receptor beta chains originate from one sample sequenced in a study of blood T cell repertoires in COVID-19. TCRdb's table, derived via immunoSEQ multiplex PCR, lists solely in-frame clones and lacks some. The sample holds about 97,000 clones; 60% to 80% are singletons and the top ten take over 7.5%. What was sequenced was peripheral blood. The receptor source for this set is a man between 60 and 75 years old with active or convalescent COVID-19.

This clone showed up many times. V gene TRBV7-2 combines with J gene TRBJ2-3; 10 nucleotides line up with TRBD2. V shed 1 base and J 4 bases; nucleotides not matched to a gene: 14. This CDR3 spans 19 amino acids. Germline assignment: CDR1 SGHTA and CDR2 FQGNSA. The chain's CDR3 is CASSLEVFSGRAGADTQYF. DNA for the CDR3: TGTGCCAGCAGCTTAGAAGTGTTCAGCGGGAGGGCAGGGGCAGATACGCAGTATTTT.

The chain couples TRBV18 to TRBJ1-1; D is possibly TRBD1 (6 bases). V was cut by 1 base and J by 0 bases, with 12 bases left in between. This CDR3 has 16 residues. Germline-derived CDR1 and CDR2 are KGHSH and LQKENI. CDR3 in amino acids: CASSPRGPGMNTEAFF. The DNA of the CDR3 is TGTGCCAGCTCACCACGGGGGCCAGGGATGAACACTGAAGCTTTCTTT.